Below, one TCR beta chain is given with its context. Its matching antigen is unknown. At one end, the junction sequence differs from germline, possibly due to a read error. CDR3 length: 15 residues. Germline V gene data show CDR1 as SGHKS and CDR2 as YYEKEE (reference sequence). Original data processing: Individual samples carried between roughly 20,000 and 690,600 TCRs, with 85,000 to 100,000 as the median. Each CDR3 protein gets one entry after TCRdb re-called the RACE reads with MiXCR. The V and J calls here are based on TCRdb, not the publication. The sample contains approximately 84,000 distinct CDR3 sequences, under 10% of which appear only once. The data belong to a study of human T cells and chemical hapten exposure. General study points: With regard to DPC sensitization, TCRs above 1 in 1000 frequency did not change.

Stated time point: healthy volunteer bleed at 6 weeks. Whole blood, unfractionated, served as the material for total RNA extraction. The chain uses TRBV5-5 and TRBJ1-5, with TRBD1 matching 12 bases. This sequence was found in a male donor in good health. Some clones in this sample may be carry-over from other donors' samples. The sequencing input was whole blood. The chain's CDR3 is CAISSGTGGVQPQHF. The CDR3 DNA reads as TGTGCCATCAGCTCGGGGACAGGGGGCGTGCAGCCCCAGCATTTT. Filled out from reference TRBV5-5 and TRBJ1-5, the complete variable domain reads DAGVTQSPTHLIKTRGQQVTLRCSPISGHKSVSWYQQVLGQGPQFIFQYYEKEERGRGNFPDRFSARQFPNYSSELNVNALLLGDSALYLCAISSGTGGVQPQHFGDGTRLSIL.